Each of the 23 T cell receptor beta chains below was sequenced from the same sample in a study of T-cell reconstitution after alpha-beta-depleted transplantation in children. Library preparation (for TCRbeta) was performed with unique molecular identifiers. TCRdb re-called the PCR reads with MiXCR, one entry per CDR3 protein. The top ten clones hold around a fifth of a sample with 100,000 or so distinct CDR3 sequences, roughly a sixth of them seen once. The material sequenced was PBMCs, mostly from graft donor cells, taken 180 days after TCRalphabeta/CD19-depleted stem cell transplant. The receptors come from a male patient aged 2-10 years who had a stem cell transplant for acute lymphoblastic leukemia, so the T cells may come from the graft donor.

This clonotype was observed a handful of times. The rearrangement uses TRBV12-3 or TRBV12-4 and TRBJ2-3, with no clear D. The CDR3 totals 14 residues. Trimming stripped 5 bases from V and 4 bases from J, with 13 bases between. This CDR3 reads CASSIDAAADTQYF. The CDR3 DNA reads TGTGCCAGCAGTATCGACGCGGCGGCAGATACGCAGTATTTT.

This chain links TRBV3-1 with TRBJ1-1; D remains unclear. Trimming left V 1 base short and J 8 bases short, with 8 bases between. Germline values: CDR1 LGHDT, CDR2 YNNKEL (reference sequence). This CDR3 region has 12 residues. In DNA, the CDR3 is TGTGCCAGCAGCCAAGGTTTCCGGGAAGCTTTCTTT. Protein product: CASSQGFREAFF.

This clonotype was recorded at least ten times. This chain connects TRBV29-1 to TRBJ2-1, with 8 bases that match TRBD1. With 0 bases clipped from V and 4 bases from J, the junction kept 8 bases outside the gene matches. Per germline, CDR1 SQVTM and CDR2 ANQGSEA. The CDR3 totals 16 residues. DNA for the CDR3: TGCAGCGTTGAAGATGACAGGGGATATAGATACAATGAGCAGTTCTTC. Translated: CSVEDDRGYRYNEQFF.

The gene calls are TRBV5-1 and TRBJ2-4, with TRBD1 as a possible D gene (6 bases). Germline V gene data show CDR1 as SGHRS and CDR2 as YFSETQ. Trimming left V 0 bases short and J 7 bases short, with 17 bases between. The CDR3 consists of 16 residues. The CDR3 DNA reads TGCGCCAGCAGCTTGGCCGGGTTAGGGGGAGCGAACATTCAGTACTTC. Translation: CASSLAGLGGANIQYF.

The chain couples TRBV7-9 to TRBJ2-5; D gene ambiguous. This CDR3 is built from 12 residues. CDR1 and CDR2 (germline): SEHNR, FQNEAQ (reference sequence). Trimming took 4 bases from V and 4 from J, leaving 7 bases between them. The CDR3 region is CASSSNLETQYF. In nucleotides, the CDR3 is TGTGCCAGCAGCTCAAATCTAGAGACCCAGTACTTC.

This clonotype has a handful of counts. The rearrangement uses TRBV20-1 and TRBJ1-2, with 7 bases identical to TRBD1. The V gene's germline CDR1 is DFQATT and CDR2 SNEGSKA (reference sequence). Trimming removed 5 bases from V and 4 bases from J; junction bases left unmatched: 7. The CDR3 contains 13 residues. DNA of the CDR3: TGCAGTGCTGTACAGGGGTCGGCCTATGGCTACACCTTC. Its protein product is CSAVQGSAYGYTF.

This chain links TRBV29-1 with TRBJ1-1; perhaps TRBD1 as D (5 bases). V shed 3 bases and J shed 0 bases, with 8 bases lying between them. The CDR3 contains 13 residues. The germline V gene has CDR1 SQVTM and CDR2 ANQGSEA. The CDR3: CSVDNRLNTEAFF. The DNA of the CDR3 is TGCAGCGTTGACAACAGGCTGAACACTGAAGCTTTCTTT.

The rearrangement joins TRBV5-1 to TRBJ1-6; D is undetermined. The CDR3 totals 14 residues. The germline gives CDR1 SGHRS, CDR2 YFSETQ. V gave up 1 base and J gave up 7 bases, with 9 bases separating them. The CDR3 coding sequence is TGCGCCAGCAGCTTGCTCTTGGGAAATTCACCCCTCCACTTT. This codes for CASSLLLGNSPLHF.

This chain links TRBV12-3 or TRBV12-4 with TRBJ1-5; D might be TRBD1 (5 bases). V gave up 1 base and J gave up 3 bases, with 7 bases separating them. The CDR3 sequence is 14 residues long. In DNA form, the CDR3 reads TGTGCCAGCAGTTTAGACAGGCCCAATCAGCCCCAGCATTTT. Translating gives CASSLDRPNQPQHF.

This clonotype came up a few times. The chain combines TRBV12-3 or TRBV12-4 with TRBJ1-1, with TRBD1 as a possible D gene (5 bases). The ends were cut back, 4 bases at V and 4 bases at J, with 7 bases in the middle. The CDR3 consists of 12 residues. The CDR3 region has the DNA TGTGCCAGCAGTTGGGGGTCCACTGAAGCTTTCTTT. It encodes CASSWGSTEAFF.

The genes are TRBV27 and TRBJ1-5; TRBD1 might be the D (5 bases). The CDR3 is made up of 13 amino acids. CDR1 is MNHEY, CDR2 SMNVEV, per germline (reference sequence). V was cut by 11 bases and J by 0 bases, with 11 bases left in between. The CDR3 coding sequence is TGTGCCTCTGGGACCCCTAGCAATCAGCCCCAGCATTTT. Translating gives CASGTPSNQPQHF.

The chain joins TRBV2 to TRBJ1-1; D remains unclear. Germline values: CDR1 SNHLY, CDR2 FYNNEI. The ends were cut back, 4 bases at V and 0 bases at J, with 18 bases in the middle. This CDR3 is 17 amino acids long. CDR3: CASSGSAGSLMNTEAFF. The CDR3 coding sequence is TGTGCCAGCAGTGGAAGCGCCGGGAGTTTAATGAACACTGAAGCTTTCTTT.

The gene calls are TRBV15 and TRBJ2-6; D gene uncertain. The CDR3 is 14 amino acids. In germline, CDR1 is LNHNV, CDR2 YYDKDF (reference sequence). The V end was cut by 0 bases, the J end by 4 bases, with 4 bases between. The chain's CDR3 is CATSRDSGANVLTF. CDR3 sequence (DNA): TGTGCCACCAGCAGAGATAGCGGGGCCAACGTCCTGACTTTC.

This clonotype was seen a handful of times. This chain joins TRBV7-2 and TRBJ1-5, with D perhaps matching TRBD1 (6 bases). Germline V gene lookup returns CDR1 SGHTA and CDR2 FQGNSA. Deletions cut 1 base from V and 7 bases from J, with 14 bases between. The length of the CDR3 is 15 residues. Here the CDR3 DNA reads TGTGCCAGCAGCTTAGGACAGGCGCTATGGCAGCCCCAGCATTTT. Its translation: CASSLGQALWQPQHF.

On this clonotype: At one of its ends the junction is not consistent with the germline gene, which may arise from a read error. This chain connects TRBV12-3 or TRBV12-4 to TRBJ1-5; D gene ambiguous. The CDR3 is 12 residues long. The CDR3 region is CASSVPGGPQRF. The CDR3 DNA is TGTGCCAGCAGTGTCCCGGGCGGCCCCCAGCGTTTT.

This clonotype occurred a few times. V gene TRBV20-1 combines with J gene TRBJ2-3, with 13 bases aligning to TRBD2. Germline V gene data show CDR1 as DFQATT and CDR2 as SNEGSKA (reference sequence). Trimming removed 6 bases from V and 2 bases from J; junction bases left unmatched: 5. This CDR3 contains 15 residues. CDR3 nucleotide sequence: TGCAGTGCCGAGACTAGCGGGGGGCCCACAGATACGCAGTATTTT. This sequence encodes CSAETSGGPTDTQYF.

This clonotype was detected only a few times. The V call is TRBV3-1, the J call TRBJ2-7, with D unresolved. Trimming took 0 bases from V and 1 from J, leaving 13 bases between them. CDR1 LGHDT and CDR2 YNNKEL come from the germline V gene (reference sequence). The CDR3 has 16 residues. This chain's CDR3 is CASSQEPTSGSYEQYF. The DNA of the CDR3 is TGTGCCAGCAGCCAAGAACCGACAAGTGGGTCCTACGAGCAGTACTTC.

The chain carries TRBV10-3 and TRBJ2-5; D gene uncertain. From germline, CDR1 is ENHRY and CDR2 SYGVKD. CDR3 length: 11 residues. Trimming cost V 2 bases and J 5 bases, with 3 bases left between them. The CDR3 DNA reads as TGTGCCATCAGTGAGCAGGAGACCCAGTACTTC. This encodes CAISEQETQYF.

This clonotype was counted many times. The chain links TRBV12-3 or TRBV12-4 to TRBJ1-1, with TRBD1 matching over 10 bases. The CDR3 is 16 residues long. The V and J ends lost 7 bases and 1 base, in that order; junction bases with no gene match: 9. CDR3 in amino acids: CASTLDRGIGNTEAFF. For the CDR3, the DNA is TGTGCCAGCACCTTGGACAGGGGGATAGGGAACACTGAAGCTTTCTTT.

In its sample, this clonotype was seen a few times. For the CDR3, the DNA is TGTGCCAGCAGTGCGGGCCATACGAAGGATGGCTACACCTTC. This translates into CASSAGHTKDGYTF. J is TRBJ1-2 and V is TRBV6-1; D gene unclear. V lost 4 bases to trimming and J lost 6 bases, with 15 bases between them. The CDR3 runs 14 residues. Germline V gives CDR1 MNHNS, CDR2 SASEGT.

The sample holds a few counts of this clonotype. The V and J genes are TRBV5-1 and TRBJ1-2, with D possibly matching TRBD1 (5 bases). CDR3 length: 15 amino acids. V dropped 0 bases and J dropped 12 bases, with 21 bases sitting between them. Germline assignment: CDR1 SGHRS and CDR2 YFSETQ. In DNA, the CDR3 is TGCGCCAGCAGCTTGGAAGACCTCAGGGTGCACGGCCACACCTTC. It codes for CASSLEDLRVHGHTF.

J is TRBJ1-4 and V is TRBV12-3 or TRBV12-4; 7 bases line up with TRBD1. The length of the CDR3 is 15 residues. V lost 1 base, J lost 5 bases, and 4 bases stayed unmatched. CDR3 sequence: CASSLGGGGNEKLFF. The CDR3 bases are TGTGCCAGCAGTTTAGGAGGGGGCGGGAATGAAAAACTGTTTTTT.

In its sample, this clonotype was seen a few times. The rearrangement joins TRBV6-2 or TRBV6-3 to TRBJ2-2, with TRBD2 matching over 12 bases. This CDR3 has 14 residues. Germline values: CDR1 MNHEY, CDR2 SVGEGT. Trimming removed 6 bases from V and 5 bases from J; junction bases left unmatched: 1. The CDR3 DNA reads TGTGCCAGCAGCCTAGCGGGGGGGACCGGGGAGCTGTTTTTT. Encoded protein: CASSLAGGTGELFF.